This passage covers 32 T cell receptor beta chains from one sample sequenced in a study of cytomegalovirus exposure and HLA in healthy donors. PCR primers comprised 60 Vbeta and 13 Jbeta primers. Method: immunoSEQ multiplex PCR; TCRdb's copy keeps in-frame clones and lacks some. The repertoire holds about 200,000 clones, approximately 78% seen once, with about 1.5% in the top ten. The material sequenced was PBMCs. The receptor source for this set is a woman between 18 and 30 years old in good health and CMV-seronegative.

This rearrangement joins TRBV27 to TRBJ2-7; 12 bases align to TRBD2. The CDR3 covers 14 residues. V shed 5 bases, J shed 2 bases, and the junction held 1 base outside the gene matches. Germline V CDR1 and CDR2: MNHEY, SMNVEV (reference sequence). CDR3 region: CASSRTSGTYEQYF. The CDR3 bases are TGTGCCAGCAGTCGGACTAGCGGGACCTACGAGCAGTACTTC.

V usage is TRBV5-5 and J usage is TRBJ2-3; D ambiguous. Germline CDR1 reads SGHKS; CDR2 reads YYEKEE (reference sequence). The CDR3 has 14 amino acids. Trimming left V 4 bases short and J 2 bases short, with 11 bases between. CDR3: CASSRRSNTDTQYF. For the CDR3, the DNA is TGTGCCAGCAGCCGACGGAGTAACACAGATACGCAGTATTTT.

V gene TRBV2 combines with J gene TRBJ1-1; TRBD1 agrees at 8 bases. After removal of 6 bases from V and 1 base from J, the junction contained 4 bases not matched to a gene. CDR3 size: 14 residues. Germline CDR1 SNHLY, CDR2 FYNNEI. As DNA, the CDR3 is TGTGCCAGCAGAGCAGGGGGCTCGAACACTGAAGCTTTCTTT. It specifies CASRAGGSNTEAFF.

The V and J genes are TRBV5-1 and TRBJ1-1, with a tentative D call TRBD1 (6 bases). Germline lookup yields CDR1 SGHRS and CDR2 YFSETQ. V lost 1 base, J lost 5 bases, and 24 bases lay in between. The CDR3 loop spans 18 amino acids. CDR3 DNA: TGCGCCAGCAGCTTGTTCGTTCGGCTTCTAGGGGGAGGGACTGAAGCTTTCTTT. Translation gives CASSLFVRLLGGGTEAFF.

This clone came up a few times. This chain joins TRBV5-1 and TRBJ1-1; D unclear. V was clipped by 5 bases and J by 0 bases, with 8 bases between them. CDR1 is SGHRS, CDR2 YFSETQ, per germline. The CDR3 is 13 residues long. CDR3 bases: TGCGCCAGCAGTCACAGTATGAACACTGAAGCTTTCTTT. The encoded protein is CASSHSMNTEAFF.

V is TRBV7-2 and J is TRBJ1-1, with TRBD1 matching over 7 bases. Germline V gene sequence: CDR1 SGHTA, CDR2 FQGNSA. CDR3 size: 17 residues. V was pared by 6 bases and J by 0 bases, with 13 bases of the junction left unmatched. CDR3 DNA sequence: TGTGCCAGCAGATCCCCAGGGGGGCGGGCGATGAACACTGAAGCTTTCTTT. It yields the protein CASRSPGGRAMNTEAFF.

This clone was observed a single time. CDR3 coding DNA: TGTGCCAGCAGCCATTATTCCGGGACAATGCCCTACGAGCAGTACTTC. Translation gives CASSHYSGTMPYEQYF. V usage is TRBV14 and J usage is TRBJ2-7, with TRBD1 as a possible D gene (6 bases). The V end lost 3 bases, the J end lost 2 bases, and 17 bases lay between the germline ends. This CDR3 has 16 residues. Germline V gene data show CDR1 as SGHDN and CDR2 as FVKESK.

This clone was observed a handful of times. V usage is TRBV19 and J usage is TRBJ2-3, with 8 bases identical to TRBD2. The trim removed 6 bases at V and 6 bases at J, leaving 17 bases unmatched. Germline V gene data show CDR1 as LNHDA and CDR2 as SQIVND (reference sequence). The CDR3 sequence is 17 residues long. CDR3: CASRGALQAGVSDTQYF. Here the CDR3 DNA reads TGTGCCAGTAGGGGGGCCTTGCAAGCGGGAGTATCGGATACGCAGTATTTT.

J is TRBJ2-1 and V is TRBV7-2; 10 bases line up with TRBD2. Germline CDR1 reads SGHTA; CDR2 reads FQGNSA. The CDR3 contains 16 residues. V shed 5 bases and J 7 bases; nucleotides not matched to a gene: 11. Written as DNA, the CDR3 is TGTGCCAGCAGCCCAACGGGAAGCGGGAGGGGGAATGAGCAGTTCTTC. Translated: CASSPTGSGRGNEQFF.

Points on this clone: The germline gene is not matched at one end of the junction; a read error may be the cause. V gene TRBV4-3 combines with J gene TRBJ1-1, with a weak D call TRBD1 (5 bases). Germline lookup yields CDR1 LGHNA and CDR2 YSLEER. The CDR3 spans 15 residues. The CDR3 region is CASSQNALVGTEAFF. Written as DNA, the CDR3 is TGCGCCAGCAGCCAAAACGCCCTGGTTGGGACTGAGGCTTTCTTT.

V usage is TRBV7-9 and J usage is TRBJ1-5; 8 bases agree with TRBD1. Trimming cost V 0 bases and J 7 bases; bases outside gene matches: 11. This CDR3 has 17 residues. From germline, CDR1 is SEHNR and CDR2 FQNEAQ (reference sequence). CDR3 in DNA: TGTGCCAGCAGCTTAGCGCCTAAGACAGGGGAGGGCCAGCCCCAGCATTTT. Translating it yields CASSLAPKTGEGQPQHF. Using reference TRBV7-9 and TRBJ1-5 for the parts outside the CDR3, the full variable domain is DTGVSQNPRHKITKRGQNVTFRCDPISEHNRLYWYRQTLGQGPEFLTYFQNEAQLEKSRLLSDRFSAERPKGSFSTLEIQRTEQGDSAMYLCASSLAPKTGEGQPQHFGDGTRLSIL.

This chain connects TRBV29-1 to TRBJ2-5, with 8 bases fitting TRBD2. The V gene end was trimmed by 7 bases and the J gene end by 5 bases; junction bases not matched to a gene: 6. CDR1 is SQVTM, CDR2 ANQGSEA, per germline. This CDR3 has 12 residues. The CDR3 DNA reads TGCAGCGGCGGGACTAGGGGGGAGACCCAGTACTTC. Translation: CSGGTRGETQYF.

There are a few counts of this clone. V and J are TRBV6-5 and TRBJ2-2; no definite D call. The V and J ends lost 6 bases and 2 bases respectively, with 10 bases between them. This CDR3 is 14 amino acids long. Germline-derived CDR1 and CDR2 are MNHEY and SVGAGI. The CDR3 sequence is CASSHIANTGELFF. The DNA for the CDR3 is TGTGCCAGCAGCCACATCGCAAACACCGGGGAGCTGTTTTTT.

CDR3 nucleotide sequence: TGTGCCAGCAGTTCCCTCGGGGGGGCTGAAGCTTTCTTT. Translation gives CASSSLGGAEAFF. The rearrangement links TRBV27 to TRBJ1-1, with D perhaps matching TRBD1 (5 bases). Per germline, CDR1 MNHEY and CDR2 SMNVEV (reference sequence). V was pared by 4 bases and J by 6 bases, with 12 bases between. The CDR3 is 13 amino acids.

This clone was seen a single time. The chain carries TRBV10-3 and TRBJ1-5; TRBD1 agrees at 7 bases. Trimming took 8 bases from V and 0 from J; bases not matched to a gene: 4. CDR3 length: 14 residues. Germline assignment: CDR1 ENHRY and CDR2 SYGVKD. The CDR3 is CAIGDSLSNQPQHF. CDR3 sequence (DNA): TGTGCCATCGGGGACAGCCTTAGCAATCAGCCCCAGCATTTT.

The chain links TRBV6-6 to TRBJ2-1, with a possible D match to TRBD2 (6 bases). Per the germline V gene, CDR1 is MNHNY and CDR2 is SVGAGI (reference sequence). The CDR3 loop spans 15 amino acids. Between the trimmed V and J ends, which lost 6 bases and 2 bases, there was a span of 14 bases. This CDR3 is CASSLGPSAYNEQFF. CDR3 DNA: TGTGCCAGCAGCCTCGGCCCTAGCGCCTACAATGAGCAGTTCTTC.

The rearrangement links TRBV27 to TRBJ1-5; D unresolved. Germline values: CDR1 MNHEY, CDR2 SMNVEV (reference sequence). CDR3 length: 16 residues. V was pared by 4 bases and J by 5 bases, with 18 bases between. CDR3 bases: TGTGCCAGCAGTTCGCACTTACTGGATCTAGATCAGCCCCAGCATTTT. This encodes CASSSHLLDLDQPQHF.

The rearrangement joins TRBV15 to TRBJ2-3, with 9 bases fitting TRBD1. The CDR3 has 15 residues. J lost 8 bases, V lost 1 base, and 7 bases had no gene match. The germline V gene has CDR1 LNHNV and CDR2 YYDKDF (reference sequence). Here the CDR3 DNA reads TGTGCCACCAGCAGAGGGGGGACAGGGAAGGCTACGCAGTATTTT. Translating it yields CATSRGGTGKATQYF.

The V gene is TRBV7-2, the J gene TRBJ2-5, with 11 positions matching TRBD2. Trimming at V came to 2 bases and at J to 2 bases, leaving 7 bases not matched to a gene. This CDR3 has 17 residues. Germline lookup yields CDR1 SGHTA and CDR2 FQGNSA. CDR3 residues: CASSLSERLAGQETQYF. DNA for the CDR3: TGTGCCAGCAGCTTATCGGAAAGACTAGCGGGACAAGAGACCCAGTACTTC.

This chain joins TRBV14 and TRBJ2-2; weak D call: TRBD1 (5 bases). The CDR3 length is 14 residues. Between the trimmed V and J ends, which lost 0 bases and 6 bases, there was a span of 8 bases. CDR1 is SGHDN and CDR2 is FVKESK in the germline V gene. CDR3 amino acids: CASSQESRAGELFF. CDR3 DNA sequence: TGTGCCAGCAGCCAAGAAAGCAGGGCCGGGGAGCTGTTTTTT.

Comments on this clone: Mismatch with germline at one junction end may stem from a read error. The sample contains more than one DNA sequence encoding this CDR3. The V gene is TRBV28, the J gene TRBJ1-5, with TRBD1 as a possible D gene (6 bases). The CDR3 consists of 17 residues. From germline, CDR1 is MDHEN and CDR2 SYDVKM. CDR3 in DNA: TGTGCCAGTAGTTTTTTCCAACAGGGTGGGAGCAATCAGCCCCAGCATTTT. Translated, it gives CASSFFQQGGSNQPQHF.

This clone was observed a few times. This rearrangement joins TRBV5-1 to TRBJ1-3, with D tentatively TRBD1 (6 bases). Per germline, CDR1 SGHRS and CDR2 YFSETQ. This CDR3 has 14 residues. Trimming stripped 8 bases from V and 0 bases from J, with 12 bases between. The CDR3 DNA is TGCGCCAGTTCCAGGGACATCTCTGGAAACACCATATATTTT. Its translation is CASSRDISGNTIYF.

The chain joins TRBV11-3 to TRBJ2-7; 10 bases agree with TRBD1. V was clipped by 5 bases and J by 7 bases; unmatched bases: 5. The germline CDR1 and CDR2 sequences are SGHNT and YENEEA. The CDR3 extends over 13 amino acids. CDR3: CASSGQGGLEQYV. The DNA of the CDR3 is TGTGCCAGCAGCGGACAGGGGGGTCTAGAGCAGTACGTC.

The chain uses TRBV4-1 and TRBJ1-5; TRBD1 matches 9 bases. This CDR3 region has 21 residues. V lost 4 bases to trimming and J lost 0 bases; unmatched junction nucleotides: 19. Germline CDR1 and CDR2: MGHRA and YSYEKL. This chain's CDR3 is CASSRVPQGQGTTYSNQPQHF. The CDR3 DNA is TGCGCCAGCAGCCGAGTCCCGCAGGGACAGGGTACCACCTATAGCAATCAGCCCCAGCATTTT.

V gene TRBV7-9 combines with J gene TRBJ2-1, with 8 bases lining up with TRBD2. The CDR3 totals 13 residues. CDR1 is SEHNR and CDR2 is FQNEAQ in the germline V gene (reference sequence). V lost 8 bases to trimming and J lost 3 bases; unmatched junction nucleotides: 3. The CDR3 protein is CASREGGYNEQFF. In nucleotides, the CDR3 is TGTGCCAGCCGGGAGGGGGGCTACAATGAGCAGTTCTTC.

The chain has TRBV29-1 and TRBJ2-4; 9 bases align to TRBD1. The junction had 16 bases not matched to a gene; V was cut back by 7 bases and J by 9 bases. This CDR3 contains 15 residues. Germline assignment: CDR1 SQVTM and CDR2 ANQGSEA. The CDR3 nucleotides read TGCAGCGCACTAGAAGAGGGACAGGGAAAGGGCATTCAGTACTTC. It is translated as CSALEEGQGKGIQYF.

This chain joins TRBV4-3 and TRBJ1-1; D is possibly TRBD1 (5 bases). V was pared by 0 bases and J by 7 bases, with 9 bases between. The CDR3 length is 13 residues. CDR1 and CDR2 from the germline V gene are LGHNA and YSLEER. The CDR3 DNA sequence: TGCGCCAGCAGCCAAGAGATGACAGTTGAAGCTTTCTTT. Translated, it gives CASSQEMTVEAFF.

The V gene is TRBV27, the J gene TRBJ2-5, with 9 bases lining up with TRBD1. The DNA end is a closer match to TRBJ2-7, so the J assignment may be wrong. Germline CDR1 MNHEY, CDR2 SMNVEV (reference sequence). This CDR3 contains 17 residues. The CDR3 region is CASSPQGAFGENYEQYF. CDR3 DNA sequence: TGTGCCAGCAGTCCACAGGGGGCCTTCGGGGAAAACTACGAGCAGTACTTC.

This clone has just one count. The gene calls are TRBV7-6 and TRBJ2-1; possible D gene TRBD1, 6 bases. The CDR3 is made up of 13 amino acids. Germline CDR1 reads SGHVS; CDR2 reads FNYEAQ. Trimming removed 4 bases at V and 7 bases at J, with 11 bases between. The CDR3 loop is CASSYNRVNEQFF. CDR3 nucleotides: TGTGCCAGCAGCTATAACAGGGTTAATGAGCAGTTCTTC.

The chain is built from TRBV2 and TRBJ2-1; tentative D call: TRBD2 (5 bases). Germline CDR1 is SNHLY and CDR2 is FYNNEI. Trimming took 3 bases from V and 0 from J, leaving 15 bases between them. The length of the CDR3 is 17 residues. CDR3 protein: CASSEGEPRVSYNEQFF. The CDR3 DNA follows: TGTGCCAGCAGTGAGGGCGAGCCGCGGGTCTCCTACAATGAGCAGTTCTTC.

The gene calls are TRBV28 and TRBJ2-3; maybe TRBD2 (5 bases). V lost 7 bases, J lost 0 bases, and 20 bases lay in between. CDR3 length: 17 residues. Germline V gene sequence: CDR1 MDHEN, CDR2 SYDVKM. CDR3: CASTPGGRGPSTDTQYF. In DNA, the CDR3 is TGTGCCAGCACTCCGGGTGGGCGAGGGCCTAGCACAGATACGCAGTATTTT. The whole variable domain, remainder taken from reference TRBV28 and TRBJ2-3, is DVKVTQSSRYLVKRTGEKVFLECVQDMDHENMFWYRQDPGLGLRLIYFSYDVKMKEKGDIPEGYSVSREKKERFSLILESASTNQTSMYLCASTPGGRGPSTDTQYFGPGTRLTVL.

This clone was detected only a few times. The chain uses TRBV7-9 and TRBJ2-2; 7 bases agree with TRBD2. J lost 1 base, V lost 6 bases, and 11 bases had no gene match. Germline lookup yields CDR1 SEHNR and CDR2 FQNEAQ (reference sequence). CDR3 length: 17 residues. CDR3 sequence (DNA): TGTGCCAGCAGTCCCTTGGGCGGGAGCCTGAACACCGGGGAGCTGTTTTTT. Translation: CASSPLGGSLNTGELFF.